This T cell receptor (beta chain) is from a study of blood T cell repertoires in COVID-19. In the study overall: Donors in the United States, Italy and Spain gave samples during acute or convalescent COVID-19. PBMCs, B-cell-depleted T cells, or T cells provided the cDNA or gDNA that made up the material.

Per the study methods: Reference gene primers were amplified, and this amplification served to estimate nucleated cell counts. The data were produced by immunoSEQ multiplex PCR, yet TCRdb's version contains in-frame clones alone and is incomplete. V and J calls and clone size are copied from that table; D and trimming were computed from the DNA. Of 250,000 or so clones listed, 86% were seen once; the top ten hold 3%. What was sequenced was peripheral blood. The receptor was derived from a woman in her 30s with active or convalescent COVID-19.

The CDR3 DNA follows: TGTGCCAGCAGTTTTGGAGCGGGGGCTAAAGAGACCCAGTACTTC. Protein sequence: CASSFGAGAKETQYF. The chain recombines TRBV28 with TRBJ2-5; TRBD2 agrees at 8 bases. J was trimmed by 3 bases and V by 3 bases; bases with no gene match: 6. Germline CDR1 and CDR2: MDHEN and SYDVKM. The CDR3 has 15 amino acids. The whole variable domain, filled in from reference TRBV28 and TRBJ2-5, reads DVKVTQSSRYLVKRTGEKVFLECVQDMDHENMFWYRQDPGLGLRLIYFSYDVKMKEKGDIPEGYSVSREKKERFSLILESASTNQTSMYLCASSFGAGAKETQYFGPGTRLLVL.